This TCR beta chain emerged from a study of blood T cell repertoires in COVID-19. Study-level background: From T cells, B-cell-depleted T cells, or PBMCs came the material, which was cDNA or gDNA.

As processed by the authors: The assay estimated nucleated cells by amplifying reference gene primers. Here immunoSEQ multiplex PCR was the method, and the copy in TCRdb shows in-frame clones only, minus some. That table is the source of V, J and clone size, and D and trimming were worked out from the DNA. The sample holds about 250,000 clones, approximately 86% seen once. V lost 6 bases and J 5 bases, leaving 17 bases between the germline ends. Germline CDR1 reads MDHEN; CDR2 reads SYDVKM. This CDR3 region has 14 residues. What was sequenced was peripheral blood. The sequence was collected from an elderly woman with active or convalescent COVID-19. The V and J genes are TRBV28 and TRBJ2-7, with no clear D. The CDR3 DNA follows: TGTGCCAGCAGCCAAGAACCCTACCCAAACGAGCAGTACTTC. Protein sequence: CASSQEPYPNEQYF.